A selection of T cell receptor beta chains follows, all from one sample in a study of T cell changes during pregnancy in multiple sclerosis. Repertoires were generated with immunoSEQ multiplex PCR, while TCRdb's copy carries only in-frame clones and drops some. The sample holds 35,000 to 45,000 clones, more than 85% seen once. Material: CD4+ T cells from peripheral blood mononuclear cells, obtained after pregnancy. All receptors come from a female donor in good health, enrolled as a control in a pregnancy study. The CDR3 runs from the conserved cysteine through the conserved F or W. Fields, in order: J gene, clone size, D gene, V gene, CDR3 length, CDR3 DNA, CDR3 protein. The D gene is left open where the match is weak. For some rows the clone size is stated as once, few or many, or as a class when expanded; others skip it.

J gene: TRBJ2-6
clone size: -
D gene: TRBD1
V gene: TRBV19
CDR3 length: 18
CDR3 DNA: TGTGCCAGTAGTATGGCGGGACAGGGGGAATCTGGGGCCAACGTCCTGACTTTC
CDR3 protein: CASSMAGQGESGANVLTF

J gene: TRBJ2-3
clone size: -
D gene: TRBD2
V gene: TRBV27
CDR3 length: 15
CDR3 DNA: TGTGCCAGCAGGAGACTAGCGGGACGTACAGATACGCAGTATTTT
CDR3 protein: CASRRLAGRTDTQYF

J gene: TRBJ1-1
clone size: few
D gene: TRBD1
V gene: TRBV19
CDR3 length: 16
CDR3 DNA: TGTGCCAGTAGTCTCTACCAGGACAGGGGATTTACTGAAGCTTTCTTT
CDR3 protein: CASSLYQDRGFTEAFF

J gene: TRBJ2-1
clone size: -
D gene: TRBD2
V gene: TRBV28
CDR3 length: 15
CDR3 DNA: TGTGCCAGCAGTCGGCGCGGGGGGGTTCGCAATGAGCAGTTCTTC
CDR3 protein: CASSRRGGVRNEQFF

J gene: TRBJ1-2
clone size: -
D gene: TRBD1
V gene: TRBV14
CDR3 length: 15
CDR3 DNA: TGTGCCAGCAGCGTCGACAGGGCCTCTAACTATGGCTACACCTTC
CDR3 protein: CASSVDRASNYGYTF

J gene: TRBJ2-2
clone size: -
D gene: TRBD2
V gene: TRBV13
CDR3 length: 17
CDR3 DNA: TGTGCCAGCAGCATCAATAGCGGGAGAACTCGCACCGGGGAGCTGTTTTTT
CDR3 protein: CASSINSGRTRTGELFF

J gene: TRBJ1-1
clone size: -
D gene: -
V gene: TRBV5-1
CDR3 length: 15
CDR3 DNA: TGCGCCAGCGGCCCGAATCCAGGGCTGAACACTGAAGCTTTCTTT
CDR3 protein: CASGPNPGLNTEAFF

J gene: TRBJ2-1
clone size: -
D gene: TRBD2
V gene: TRBV29-1
CDR3 length: 16
CDR3 DNA: TGCAGCGTTGGCGGGGGCGGGGGGTCTTCCTACAATGAGCAGTTCTTC
CDR3 protein: CSVGGGGGSSYNEQFF

J gene: TRBJ1-2
clone size: -
D gene: -
V gene: TRBV28
CDR3 length: 11
CDR3 DNA: TGTGCCAGCAGCTCCCCGAGCGGCTACACCTTC
CDR3 protein: CASSSPSGYTF

J gene: TRBJ2-3
clone size: -
D gene: -
V gene: TRBV7-8
CDR3 length: 15
CDR3 DNA: TGTGCCAGCAACGATCTCCCCGAGGCGTCAGATACGCAGTATTTT
CDR3 protein: CASNDLPEASDTQYF

J gene: TRBJ2-7
clone size: -
D gene: TRBD2
V gene: TRBV11-2
CDR3 length: 14
CDR3 DNA: TGTGCCAGCAGCCCGGGACTATTCTCCTACGAGCAGTACTTC
CDR3 protein: CASSPGLFSYEQYF

J gene: TRBJ1-2
clone size: medium-sized
D gene: TRBD1
V gene: TRBV7-2
CDR3 length: 15
CDR3 DNA: TGTGCCAGCAGCTTAGCTAGCGGGACAGGGGATGGCTACACCTTC
CDR3 protein: CASSLASGTGDGYTF

J gene: TRBJ2-5
clone size: -
D gene: TRBD1
V gene: TRBV27
CDR3 length: 14
CDR3 DNA: TGTGCCAGCAGACGGGACAGGGGGCTGGAGACCCAGTACTTC
CDR3 protein: CASRRDRGLETQYF

J gene: TRBJ1-5
clone size: -
D gene: -
V gene: TRBV6-1
CDR3 length: 14
CDR3 DNA: TGTGCCAGCAACCCAGGGGAGTTGCATCAGCCCCAGCATTTT
CDR3 protein: CASNPGELHQPQHF

J gene: TRBJ2-1
clone size: -
D gene: TRBD2
V gene: TRBV7-2
CDR3 length: 13
CDR3 DNA: TGTGCCAGCAGCTCTCGACTAGCAGTTGAGCAGTTCTTC
CDR3 protein: CASSSRLAVEQFF

J gene: TRBJ1-1
clone size: -
D gene: -
V gene: TRBV5-1
CDR3 length: 15
CDR3 DNA: TGCGCCAGCAGCTTGGGAGGGACACGGAACACTGAAGCTTTCTTT
CDR3 protein: CASSLGGTRNTEAFF

J gene: TRBJ2-5
clone size: -
D gene: TRBD1
V gene: TRBV5-4
CDR3 length: 14
CDR3 DNA: TGTGCCAGCAGCTTGCGACAGGGCGGGGAGACCCAGTACTTC
CDR3 protein: CASSLRQGGETQYF

J gene: TRBJ1-5
clone size: -
D gene: -
V gene: TRBV7-8
CDR3 length: 15
CDR3 DNA: TGTGCCAGCAGACATGGAAGGCAGACAAATCAGCCCCAGCATTTT
CDR3 protein: CASRHGRQTNQPQHF